This is a list of T cell receptor beta chains from one sample in a study of OX40 agonist ivuxolimab in advanced cancers. The protocol was immunoSEQ multiplex PCR, while the TCRdb copy is restricted to in-frame clones and leaves out a portion. Among tens of thousands of clones, around 80% were seen once, and the ten largest hold about 5%. This specimen was CD4+ or CD8+ T cells sorted from blood, taken in a trial of the OX40 agonist ivuxolimab. The receptors come from an adult with an advanced solid tumor such as melanoma, head and neck, liver or kidney cancer. The CDR3 runs from the conserved cysteine through the conserved F or W. A D gene is named only where the DNA matches it firmly. Clone size is not always given. Where it is, it says once, few, many or a class for expanded clones.

J gene,V gene,clone size,D gene,CDR3 protein,CDR3 DNA
TRBJ1-1,TRBV7-2,-,-,CASSLVVNTEAFF,TGTGCCAGCAGCTTAGTGGTGAACACTGAAGCTTTCTTT
TRBJ2-3,TRBV6-6,-,-,CASSKRTEGGTDTQYF,TGTGCCAGCAGTAAAAGGACAGAGGGAGGGACAGATACGCAGTATTTT
TRBJ2-7,TRBV28,-,-,CATVDGTGVVGQYF,TGTGCCACGGTGGACGGGACCGGGGTGGTTGGGCAGTACTTC
TRBJ2-1,TRBV21-1,-,-,CASSPPIAGQFF,TGTGCCAGCAGCCCCCCGATCGCAGGGCAGTTCTTC
TRBJ2-7,TRBV10-3,-,TRBD1,CAISSGTGGRSEQYF,TGTGCCATCAGTTCTGGGACAGGGGGCCGCAGCGAGCAGTACTTC
TRBJ2-7,TRBV25-1,once,-,CASSKGGLGSYEQYF,TGTGCCAGCAGCAAAGGGGGACTTGGGTCCTACGAGCAGTACTTC
TRBJ2-7,TRBV10-1,-,-,CASTQPPGPGSSYEQYF,TGCGCCAGCACTCAACCACCGGGACCAGGGAGCTCCTACGAGCAGTACTTC
TRBJ2-7,TRBV19,-,TRBD1,CASQKQTGTYEQYF,TGTGCCAGTCAAAAACAGACAGGGACCTACGAGCAGTACTTC
TRBJ2-5,TRBV5-1,few,TRBD2,CASSVLAGGETQYF,TGCGCCAGCAGCGTTCTAGCGGGAGGTGAGACCCAGTACTTC
TRBJ2-7,TRBV28,-,TRBD2,CASSIGGTSAAYEQYF,TGTGCCAGCAGTATTGGAGGGACTAGCGCGGCCTACGAGCAGTACTTC
TRBJ2-2,TRBV19,-,-,CASSIMGEDTGELFF,TGTGCCAGTAGTATCATGGGGGAGGACACCGGGGAGCTGTTTTTT
TRBJ2-7,TRBV28,-,-,CASSPFSRGGETYEQYF,TGTGCCAGCAGTCCCTTTTCCCGAGGGGGGGAAACCTACGAGCAGTACTTC
TRBJ2-3,TRBV28,-,TRBD1,CASSIRGLSDTQYF,TGTGCCAGCTCTATAAGGGGGCTGTCAGATACGCAGTATTTT
TRBJ2-5,TRBV5-8,-,-,CASSKKLRQETQYF,TGTGCCAGCAGCAAGAAGCTAAGGCAAGAGACCCAGTACTTC
TRBJ1-2,TRBV25-1,-,-,CASSDYGSGYTF,TGTGCCAGCAGTGATTATGGCAGCGGCTACACCTTC
TRBJ2-3,TRBV14,-,TRBD1,CASRNGTGVLDTQYF,TGTGCCAGCAGAAACGGGACAGGGGTCCTAGATACGCAGTATTTT
TRBJ1-6,TRBV28,-,-,CASSDSEGAWSLHF,TGTGCCAGCAGCGACAGCGAAGGGGCGTGGTCCCTCCACTTT
TRBJ1-5,TRBV27,few,-,CASSPQGGGQPQHF,TGTGCCAGCAGTCCGCAGGGTGGCGGGCAGCCCCAGCATTTT
TRBJ2-1,TRBV7-8,-,-,CASGGAYNEQFF,TGTGCCAGTGGGGGGGCTTACAATGAGCAGTTCTTC
TRBJ2-7,TRBV10-2,-,-,CASSYKTYERYF,TGCGCCAGCAGTTACAAGACCTACGAGCGGTACTTC
TRBJ2-1,TRBV28,-,TRBD2,CASTLPASGYNEQFF,TGTGCCAGCACCCTTCCGGCTAGCGGCTACAATGAGCAGTTCTTC
TRBJ1-2,TRBV6-6,-,TRBD1,CASTDRGNYGYTF,TGTGCCAGCACAGACAGGGGGAACTATGGCTACACCTTC
TRBJ2-5,TRBV20-1,few,-,CSAVDSETQYF,TGCAGTGCCGTTGATTCAGAGACCCAGTACTTC
TRBJ1-1,TRBV5-6,-,-,CASSLLTGSTEAFF,TGTGCCAGCAGCTTGCTGACGGGTAGTACTGAAGCTTTCTTT
TRBJ2-2,TRBV7-7,-,-,CASSTLQNTGELFF,TGTGCCAGCAGCACCCTTCAGAACACCGGGGAGCTGTTTTTT
TRBJ2-1,TRBV11-2,-,TRBD1,CASSFSGTGRHNEQFF,TGTGCCAGCAGCTTCTCCGGGACAGGGCGTCACAATGAGCAGTTCTTC
TRBJ1-1,TRBV4-3,once,-,CASSQDWSGYEAFF,TGCGCCAGCAGCCAAGATTGGTCAGGGTATGAAGCTTTCTTT
TRBJ1-5,TRBV6-5,-,-,CASSYGSFQPQHF,TGTGCCAGCAGTTACGGGTCGTTTCAGCCCCAGCATTTT
TRBJ1-5,TRBV6-6,-,-,CASSDPTWVQQPQHF,TGTGCCAGCAGTGACCCCACCTGGGTGCAACAGCCCCAGCATTTT
TRBJ2-3,TRBV28,-,TRBD2,CASSLWTSGGLVSGTDTQYF,TGTGCCAGCAGTTTGTGGACTAGCGGGGGCCTTGTGTCAGGCACAGATACGCAGTATTTT
TRBJ2-7,TRBV19,-,TRBD1,CASRLGQGYEQYF,TGTGCCAGTAGACTGGGACAGGGCTACGAGCAGTACTTC
TRBJ2-5,TRBV7-7,-,-,CASSLTQYQETQYF,TGTGCTAGCAGCCTGACACAGTACCAAGAGACCCAGTACTTC
TRBJ2-5,TRBV5-1,-,-,CASSLALMLQETQYF,TGCGCCAGCAGCTTGGCCTTGATGCTTCAAGAGACCCAGTACTTC
TRBJ2-3,TRBV9,-,TRBD2,CASSVSSGRSPDTQYF,TGTGCCAGCAGCGTAAGCAGCGGGAGGAGCCCAGATACGCAGTATTTT
TRBJ2-3,TRBV10-3,-,TRBD2,CAISGQGSGSTDTQYF,TGTGCCATCAGTGGTCAGGGTAGCGGGAGCACAGATACGCAGTATTTT